The 15 T cell receptor beta chains reported below all come from one sample, sequenced in a study of T-cell reconstitution after alpha-beta-depleted transplantation in children. TCRbeta library preparation incorporated unique molecular identifiers. TCRdb passed the PCR reads through MiXCR, listing each CDR3 protein once. The table includes over 150,000 distinct CDR3 sequences, 13% to 15% detected once. The sample consisted of PBMCs from the stem cell graft donor, taken from the stem cell graft. These receptors all stem from a human donor who donated a stem cell graft to a child with acute lymphoblastic leukemia.

This clonotype showed up many times. The chain is built from TRBV7-9 and TRBJ2-3; 10 positions agree with TRBD2. CDR1 is SEHNR, CDR2 FQNEAQ, per germline (reference sequence). CDR3 size: 15 residues. The V segment lost 5 bases and the J segment 0 bases; nucleotides outside the gene matches: 2. CDR3 nucleotides: TGTGCCAGCAGCACTAGCGGGGAAAGCACAGATACGCAGTATTTT. The encoded protein is CASSTSGESTDTQYF.

The V call is TRBV6-7, the J call TRBJ1-3, with D tentatively TRBD1 (6 bases). TRBV6-7 is identified as an open reading frame with a role that is uncertain. This CDR3 has 16 amino acids. The chain's CDR3 is CASPYSTGAIGNTIYF. The CDR3 DNA follows: TGTGCTAGCCCCTACTCGACAGGAGCCATTGGAAACACCATATATTTT.

This clonotype was observed at least ten times. This chain joins TRBV7-2 and TRBJ2-2; TRBD2 matches 7 bases. In germline, CDR1 is SGHTA, CDR2 FQGNSA. V shed 1 base, J shed 2 bases, and the junction held 10 bases outside the gene matches. The CDR3 has 18 amino acids. This CDR3 is CASSLVVWAGDNTGELFF. As DNA, the CDR3 is TGTGCCAGCAGCTTAGTTGTGTGGGCGGGAGATAACACCGGGGAGCTGTTTTTT. Looking up the rest from reference TRBV7-2 and TRBJ2-2 gives the full variable domain: GAGVSQSPSNKVTEKGKDVELRCDPISGHTALYWYRQSLGQGLEFLIYFQGNSAPDKSGLPSDRFSAERTGGSVSTLTIQRTQQEDSAVYLCASSLVVWAGDNTGELFFGEGSRLTVL.

This clonotype came up many times. The V and J genes are TRBV10-3 and TRBJ2-5; D possibly corresponds to TRBD1 (5 bases). The V gene lost 7 bases and the J gene lost 2 bases, with 14 bases spanning the gap. Per the germline V gene, CDR1 is ENHRY and CDR2 is SYGVKD. The length of the CDR3 is 14 residues. CDR3 sequence: CAINAQGNQETQYF. CDR3 DNA: TGTGCCATCAATGCGCAGGGCAATCAAGAGACCCAGTACTTC.

This clonotype was recorded at least ten times. This chain uses TRBV25-1 with TRBJ2-6, with 10 nucleotides matching TRBD1. Germline values: CDR1 MGHDK, CDR2 SYGVNS. CDR3 length: 19 residues. With 4 bases clipped from V and 0 bases from J, the junction kept 9 bases outside the gene matches. Written as DNA, the CDR3 is TGTGCCAGCAGTGCATTAGGCCGGGACAGGGGCTCTGGGGCCAACGTCCTGACTTTC. Its translation: CASSALGRDRGSGANVLTF.

This clonotype was observed at least ten times. The genes are TRBV5-1 and TRBJ2-7; D might be TRBD1 (6 bases). Germline lookup yields CDR1 SGHRS and CDR2 YFSETQ. Trimming removed 4 bases at V and 1 base at J, with 12 bases between. There are 14 residues in the CDR3. The CDR3 reads CASSPGHPSYEQYF. In DNA form, the CDR3 reads TGCGCCAGCAGCCCGGGACATCCATCCTACGAGCAGTACTTC.

This clonotype occurred many times. V is TRBV5-5 and J is TRBJ2-1, with 11 bases lining up with TRBD2. CDR1 SGHKS and CDR2 YYEKEE come from the germline V gene (reference sequence). CDR3 size: 18 residues. The V gene end was trimmed by 0 bases and the J gene end by 1 base; junction bases not matched to a gene: 6. The DNA for the CDR3 is TGTGCCAGCAGCTTGGCGCTACTAGCGGGAGCGTCCTACAATGAGCAGTTCTTC. It yields the protein CASSLALLAGASYNEQFF.

This clonotype was picked up many times. This sequence joins TRBV12-3 or TRBV12-4 and TRBJ2-3, with 11 positions matching TRBD2. The V segment lost 3 bases and the J segment 9 bases; nucleotides outside the gene matches: 14. The CDR3 extends over 17 amino acids. CDR3 loop: CASSLSVLAGEARTQYF. CDR3 nucleotide sequence: TGTGCCAGCAGTTTGAGTGTACTAGCGGGAGAAGCTCGGACGCAGTATTTT.

Remarks on this clonotype: A much larger clone lies one base from this, so it may be a read error. The chain joins TRBV6-5 to TRBJ2-2; 8 positions agree with TRBD2. From germline, CDR1 is MNHEY and CDR2 SVGAGI. The CDR3 length is 16 residues. The DNA for the CDR3 is TGTGCCAGCAGTTACGGGCTAGCGGGCGGGACCGGGGAGCTGTCTTTT. Encoded protein: CASSYGLAGGTGELSF.

The table lists this clonotype with many counts. This rearrangement joins TRBV5-1 to TRBJ2-1; 7 nucleotides line up with TRBD1. CDR1 SGHRS and CDR2 YFSETQ come from the germline V gene. The CDR3 runs 15 residues. The trim removed 7 bases at V and 0 bases at J, leaving 7 bases unmatched. The CDR3 region is CASRPWDSSYNEQFF. CDR3 nucleotide sequence: TGCGCCAGCCGACCCTGGGACAGCTCCTACAATGAGCAGTTCTTC.

The chain recombines TRBV29-1 with TRBJ1-2, with 10 bases that match TRBD1. CDR1 is SQVTM and CDR2 is ANQGSEA in the germline V gene. With 6 bases clipped from V and 4 bases from J, the junction kept 2 bases outside the gene matches. The CDR3 spans 12 residues. CDR3 sequence: CSVTGGAYGYTF. The CDR3 DNA reads as TGCAGCGTGACAGGGGGCGCCTATGGCTACACCTTC.

This clonotype occurred many times. The chain employs TRBV20-1 and TRBJ2-1, with 10 bases lining up with TRBD2. V lost 4 bases, J lost 4 bases, and 4 bases stayed unmatched. The CDR3 loop spans 14 amino acids. Looked up from germline, CDR1 is DFQATT and CDR2 is SNEGSKA (reference sequence). In nucleotides, the CDR3 is TGCAGTGCTATGGGGACTAGCGCATACAATGAGCAGTTCTTC. It specifies CSAMGTSAYNEQFF.

This clonotype was observed at least ten times. The chain has TRBV5-1 and TRBJ2-2, with D possibly being TRBD1 or TRBD2 (6 bases each). This CDR3 is built from 16 residues. Germline lookup yields CDR1 SGHRS and CDR2 YFSETQ. Trimming pared 1 base from V and 7 bases from J, leaving 17 bases between. For the CDR3, the DNA is TGCGCCAGCAGCTTGCCCACGGGGGCGCAGGACGGGGAGCTGTTTTTT. Its translation: CASSLPTGAQDGELFF. Full variable domain (rest looked up from reference TRBV5-1 and TRBJ2-2): KAGVTQTPRYLIKTRGQQVTLSCSPISGHRSVSWYQQTPGQGLQFLFEYFSETQRNKGNFPGRFSGRQFSNSRSEMNVSTLELGDSALYLCASSLPTGAQDGELFFGEGSRLTVL.

The chain combines TRBV20-1 with TRBJ2-1, with 14 bases that match TRBD2. Germline trimming cut 0 bases from V and 7 bases from J; bases unmatched to any gene: 11. This CDR3 has 18 amino acids. Germline values: CDR1 DFQATT, CDR2 SNEGSKA (reference sequence). The CDR3 sequence: CSARDPLGTSGSTNEQFF. The CDR3 DNA sequence: TGCAGTGCTAGAGATCCCCTGGGGACTAGCGGGAGCACGAATGAGCAGTTCTTC.

This clonotype has only one observation. The chain uses TRBV7-6 and TRBJ2-3; D gene unclear. CDR1 SGHVS and CDR2 FNYEAQ come from the germline V gene. The CDR3 loop spans 13 amino acids. V shed 0 bases and J shed 9 bases, with 10 bases lying between them. The CDR3 sequence: CASSLAGLDTQYF. The CDR3, as DNA: TGTGCCAGCAGCTTAGCGGGCCTCGACACGCAGTATTTT. The full variable domain, completed using reference TRBV7-6 and TRBJ2-3, is GAGVSQSPRYKVTKRGQDVALRCDPISGHVSLYWYRQALGQGPEFLTYFNYEAQQDKSGLPNDRFSAERPEGSISTLTIQRTEQRDSAMYRCASSLAGLDTQYFGPGTRLTVL.